The clone carrying this T cell receptor (beta chain) was counted once. Antigen specificity is unknown. The record originates from a study of tissue T cells after allogeneic stem cell transplantation. Study results and limitations: Across patients, clones rarely overlapped, yet motif clusters were shared tissue-specifically. The patient cohort was small and clinically heterogeneous, with limited sampling depth.

Using immunoSEQ multiplex PCR, the repertoire was profiled, and TCRdb retains in-frame clones only, with some absent. The sample holds approximately 6,000 clones; roughly 70% are singletons and the top ten take roughly 7.5%. Comparators were a few non-transplant cancer patients without known GI disease. Trimming removed 6 bases from V and 2 bases from J; junction bases left unmatched: 10. The CDR3 consists of 15 residues. The V gene's germline CDR1 is LNHDA and CDR2 SQIVND (reference sequence). This sequence joins TRBV19 and TRBJ2-7; 7 positions agree with TRBD2. This material consisted of tissue from the rectum, taken at autopsy. The sequence derives from a woman aged 18-50 years with breast cancer. The CDR3 loop reads CASSNPGLSPYEQYF. CDR3 in DNA: TGTGCCAGTAGCAACCCGGGACTATCGCCCTACGAGCAGTACTTC.